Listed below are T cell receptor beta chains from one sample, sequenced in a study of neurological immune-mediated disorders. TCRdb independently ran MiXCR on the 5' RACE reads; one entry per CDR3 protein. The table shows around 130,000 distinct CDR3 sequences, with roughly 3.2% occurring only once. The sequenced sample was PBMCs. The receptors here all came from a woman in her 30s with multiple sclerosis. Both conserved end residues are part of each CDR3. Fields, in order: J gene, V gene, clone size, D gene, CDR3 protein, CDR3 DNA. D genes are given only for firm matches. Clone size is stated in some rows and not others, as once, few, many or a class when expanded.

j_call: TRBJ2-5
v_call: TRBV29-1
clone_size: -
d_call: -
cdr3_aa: CSVHREAVTQYF
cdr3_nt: TGCAGCGTTCACAGGGAGGCGGTGACCCAGTACTTC

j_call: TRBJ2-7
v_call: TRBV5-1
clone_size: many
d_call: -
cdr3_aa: CASSTGTQGVNEQYF
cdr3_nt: TGCGCCAGCAGCACCGGAACGCAGGGAGTCAACGAGCAGTACTTC

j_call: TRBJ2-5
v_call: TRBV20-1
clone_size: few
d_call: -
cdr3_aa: CSARDEPRGGPGETQYF
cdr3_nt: TGCAGTGCTAGGGACGAACCCCGGGGCGGGCCGGGAGAGACCCAGTACTTC

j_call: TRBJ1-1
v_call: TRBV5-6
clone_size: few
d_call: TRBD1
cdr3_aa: CASSSRQGLTEAFF
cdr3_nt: TGTGCCAGCAGCTCGCGACAGGGTCTCACTGAAGCTTTCTTT

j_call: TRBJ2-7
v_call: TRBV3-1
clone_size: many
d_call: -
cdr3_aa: CASSQVAGSSYEQYF
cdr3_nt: TGTGCCAGCAGCCAAGTCGCAGGGAGCTCCTACGAGCAGTACTTC

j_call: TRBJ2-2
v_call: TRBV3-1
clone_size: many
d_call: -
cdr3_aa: CASSRRTGNTGELFF
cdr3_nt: TGTGCCAGCAGCCGCCGGACGGGGAACACCGGGGAGCTGTTTTTT

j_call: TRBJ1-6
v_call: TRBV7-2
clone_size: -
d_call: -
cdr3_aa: CASSGRDTDSPLHF
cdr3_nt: TGTGCCAGCAGCGGACGGGACACAGATTCACCCCTCCACTTT

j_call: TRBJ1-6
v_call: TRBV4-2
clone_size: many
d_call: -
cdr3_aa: CASSQAKLGLHSPLHF
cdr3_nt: TGTGCCAGCAGCCAAGCCAAATTGGGACTTCATTCACCCCTCCACTTT

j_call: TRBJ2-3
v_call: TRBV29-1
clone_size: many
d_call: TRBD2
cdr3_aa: CSSRLAGGTDTQYF
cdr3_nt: TGCAGCTCACGTCTGGCGGGGGGCACAGATACGCAGTATTTT

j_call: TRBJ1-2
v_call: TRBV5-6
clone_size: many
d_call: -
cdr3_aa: CASSRERANYGYTF
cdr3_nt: TGTGCCAGCAGCCGAGAAAGGGCTAACTATGGCTACACCTTC

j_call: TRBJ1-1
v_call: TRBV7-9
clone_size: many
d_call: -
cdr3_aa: CAASGDTFF
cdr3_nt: TGTGCCGCCTCGGGGGATACTTTCTTT

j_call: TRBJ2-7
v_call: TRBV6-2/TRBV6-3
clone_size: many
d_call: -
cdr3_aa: CASSYQGNTNEQYF
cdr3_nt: TGTGCCAGCAGTTACCAGGGTAACACGAACGAGCAGTACTTC

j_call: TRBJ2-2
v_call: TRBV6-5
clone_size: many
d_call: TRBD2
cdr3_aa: CASSYKGLLRGGAGELFF
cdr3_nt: TGTGCCAGCAGTTACAAGGGGCTGCTCCGGGGGGGTGCCGGGGAGCTGTTTTTT

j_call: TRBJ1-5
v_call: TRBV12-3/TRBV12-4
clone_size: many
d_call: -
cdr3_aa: CASSFAGVGNQPQHF
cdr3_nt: TGTGCCAGCAGTTTTGCAGGGGTTGGCAATCAGCCCCAGCATTTT

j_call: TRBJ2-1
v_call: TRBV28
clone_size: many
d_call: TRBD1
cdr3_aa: CASSFRQGVPSEQFF
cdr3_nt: TGTGCCAGCAGTTTTCGACAGGGGGTACCCAGTGAGCAGTTCTTC

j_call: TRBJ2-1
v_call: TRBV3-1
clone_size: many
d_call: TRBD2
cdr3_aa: CASSQEIGSGGTNEQFF
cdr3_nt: TGTGCCAGCAGCCAAGAGATTGGTAGCGGGGGGACCAATGAGCAGTTCTTC

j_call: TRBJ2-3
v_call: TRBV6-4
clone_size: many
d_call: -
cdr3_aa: CASSDSTSGHDTQYF
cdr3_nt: TGTGCCAGCAGTGACTCGACCAGCGGGCATGATACGCAGTATTTT

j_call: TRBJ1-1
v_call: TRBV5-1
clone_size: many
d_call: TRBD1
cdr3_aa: CASSIRQGDTEAFF
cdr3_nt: TGCGCCAGCAGCATCCGACAGGGGGACACTGAAGCTTTCTTT

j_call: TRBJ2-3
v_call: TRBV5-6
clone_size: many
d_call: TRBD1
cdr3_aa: CASSATGQGPFTDTQYF
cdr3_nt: TGTGCCAGCAGCGCTACTGGACAGGGCCCATTCACAGATACGCAGTATTTT

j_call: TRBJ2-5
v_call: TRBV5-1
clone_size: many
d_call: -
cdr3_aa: CASSGETQYF
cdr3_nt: TGCGCCAGCAGCGGGGAGACCCAGTACTTC

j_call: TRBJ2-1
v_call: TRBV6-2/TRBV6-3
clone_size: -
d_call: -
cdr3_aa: CASGGGEQFF
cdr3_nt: TGTGCCAGCGGGGGCGGTGAGCAGTTCTTC

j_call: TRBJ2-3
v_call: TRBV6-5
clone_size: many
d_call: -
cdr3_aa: CASRSRHADTQYF
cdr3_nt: TGTGCCAGCAGGAGCCGACACGCAGATACGCAGTATTTT

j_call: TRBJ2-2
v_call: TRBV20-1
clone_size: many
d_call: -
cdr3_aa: CSARDIRRSGELFF
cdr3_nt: TGCAGTGCTAGAGATATTAGGAGGTCCGGGGAGCTGTTTTTT

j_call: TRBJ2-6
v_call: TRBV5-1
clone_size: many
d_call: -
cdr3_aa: CASHYFSGANVLTF
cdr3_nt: TGCGCCAGCCATTACTTCTCTGGGGCCAACGTCCTGACTTTC

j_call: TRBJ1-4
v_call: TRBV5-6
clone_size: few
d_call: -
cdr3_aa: CASSFGTTNEKLFF
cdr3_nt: TGTGCCAGCAGCTTTGGAACAACTAATGAAAAACTGTTTTTT

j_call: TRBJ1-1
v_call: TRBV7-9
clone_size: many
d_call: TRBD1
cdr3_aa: CASSRTGGKSTEAFF
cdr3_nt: TGTGCCAGCAGCCGAACAGGGGGCAAGAGCACTGAAGCTTTCTTT

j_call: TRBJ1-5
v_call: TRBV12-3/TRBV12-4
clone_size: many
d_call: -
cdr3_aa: CASTPGVGQPQHF
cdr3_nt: TGTGCCAGCACCCCCGGGGTGGGTCAGCCCCAGCATTTT

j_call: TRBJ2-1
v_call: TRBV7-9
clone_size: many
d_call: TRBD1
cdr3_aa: CASSSPGWGQGDNEQFF
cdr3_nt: TGTGCCAGCAGCTCACCCGGTTGGGGACAGGGTGACAATGAGCAGTTCTTC